The 23 T cell receptor beta chains listed next were all sequenced from one sample in a study of shared clonotypes between healthy human individuals. Using immunoSEQ multiplex PCR, the repertoire was profiled, and TCRdb retains in-frame clones only, with some absent. Among about 2.3 million clones listed, 85% to 95% were seen once. The sequencing sample was made of naive CD4+ T cells from PBMCs. Described subset: CD45RA+ positively selected. Receptors originate from a man aged 18 to 30 in good health. Some clones in this sample may be carry-over from other donors' samples.

The gene calls are TRBV28 and TRBJ2-7, with TRBD1 identical over 10 bases. Germline CDR1 MDHEN, CDR2 SYDVKM. This CDR3 region has 17 residues. V shed 4 bases and J 4 bases; nucleotides not matched to a gene: 13. CDR3 sequence (DNA): TGTGCCAGCAGTTCACCGGGACAGGGGAGAAACTTATACGAGCAGTACTTC. This codes for CASSSPGQGRNLYEQYF.

The rearrangement uses TRBV5-1 and TRBJ1-2; maybe TRBD1 (5 bases). V shed 4 bases and J shed 5 bases, with 15 bases lying between them. The CDR3 is 14 residues long. The germline V gene encodes CDR1 SGHRS and CDR2 YFSETQ. For the CDR3, the DNA is TGCGCCAGCAGCCTCGGGACGGGAGCTTATGGCTACACCTTC. Protein product: CASSLGTGAYGYTF.

This chain links TRBV5-1 with TRBJ1-2; maybe TRBD1 (5 bases). The CDR3 is made up of 16 amino acids. The ends were cut back, 4 bases at V and 4 bases at J, with 20 bases in the middle. Germline CDR1 SGHRS, CDR2 YFSETQ. CDR3 residues: CASSPVGAALFYGYTF. The CDR3 DNA sequence: TGCGCCAGCAGCCCCGTCGGGGCAGCTTTATTCTATGGCTACACCTTC.

The table lists this clone with many counts. The chain recombines TRBV2 with TRBJ1-2, with D possibly being TRBD1 (6 bases). The CDR3 sequence is 14 residues long. V lost 8 bases and J 3 bases, leaving 16 bases between the germline ends. CDR1 SNHLY and CDR2 FYNNEI come from the germline V gene. CDR3 sequence (DNA): TGTGCCAGCGGACTCAGGGGCCGCGACTATGGCTACACCTTC. This translates into CASGLRGRDYGYTF.

Worth noting for this clone: Other DNA sequences from this sample encode an identical CDR3 as well. CDR3 in DNA: TGTGCCAGCAGTAGTGCAGGGGCAGGAAACACCATATATTTT. This translates into CASSSAGAGNTIYF. V gene TRBV28 combines with J gene TRBJ1-3; D may be TRBD1 (6 bases). Per the germline V gene, CDR1 is MDHEN and CDR2 is SYDVKM. Trimming stripped 5 bases from V and 4 bases from J, with 12 bases between. This CDR3 region has 14 residues.

The gene calls are TRBV7-2 and TRBJ1-1; no clear D gene. The CDR3 is made up of 14 amino acids. Germline V CDR1 and CDR2: SGHTA, FQGNSA. V lost 2 bases, J lost 5 bases, and 12 bases lay in between. CDR3: CASSLSIGETEAFF. The CDR3 bases are TGTGCCAGCAGCTTAAGTATTGGGGAAACTGAAGCTTTCTTT. Full variable domain (rest looked up from reference TRBV7-2 and TRBJ1-1): GAGVSQSPSNKVTEKGKDVELRCDPISGHTALYWYRQSLGQGLEFLIYFQGNSAPDKSGLPSDRFSAERTGGSVSTLTIQRTQQEDSAVYLCASSLSIGETEAFFGQGTRLTVV.

The chain has TRBV11-1 and TRBJ2-3, with a weak D call TRBD2 (6 bases). Trimming removed 5 bases from V and 6 bases from J, with 9 bases in between. The V gene's germline CDR1 is SGHAT and CDR2 FQDESV (reference sequence). This CDR3 contains 12 residues. The CDR3: CASSPAGDTQYF. The CDR3 DNA follows: TGTGCCAGCAGCCCGGCGGGGGATACGCAGTATTTT.

This chain links TRBV7-3 with TRBJ2-5; 8 bases align to TRBD1. After removal of 2 bases from V and 4 bases from J, the junction contained 3 bases not matched to a gene. The CDR3 sequence is 14 residues long. CDR1 is SGHTA, CDR2 FQGTGA, per germline. The CDR3 nucleotides read TGTGCCAGCAGCTTAGGGACAGGTAGAGAGACCCAGTACTTC. This translates into CASSLGTGRETQYF.

Only a few counts were recorded for this clone. The chain joins TRBV29-1 to TRBJ2-5, with 11 bases matching TRBD2. Trimming at V came to 2 bases and at J to 5 bases, leaving 4 bases not matched to a gene. This CDR3 is built from 14 residues. The germline CDR1 and CDR2 sequences are SQVTM and ANQGSEA. The CDR3 DNA reads as TGCAGCGTTGAATGGGCTAGCGGGAGGGAGACCCAGTACTTC. This translates into CSVEWASGRETQYF.

The rearrangement joins TRBV9 to TRBJ1-4; tentatively, D is TRBD1 (6 bases). Trimming took off 3 bases at V and 5 bases at J, with 17 bases between the two ends. Germline V CDR1 and CDR2: SGDLS, YYNGEE. The CDR3 is made up of 16 amino acids. The CDR3 coding sequence is TGTGCCAGCAGCGGGACCCGAGGGGGTGGGAATGAAAAACTGTTTTTT. It translates to CASSGTRGGGNEKLFF.

V and J are TRBV6-1 and TRBJ1-1; D is perhaps TRBD1 (5 bases). Between the trimmed V and J ends, which lost 11 bases and 0 bases, there was a span of 10 bases. Germline CDR1 reads MNHNS; CDR2 reads SASEGT. The CDR3 has 12 amino acids. The CDR3 DNA reads as TGTGCCGGGGGGATCATGAACACTGAAGCTTTCTTT. Protein product: CAGGIMNTEAFF.

The genes are TRBV11-2 and TRBJ1-2, with a tentative D call TRBD1 (5 bases). The CDR3 covers 14 residues. The V and J ends lost 6 bases and 7 bases respectively, with 18 bases between them. Per germline, CDR1 SGHAT and CDR2 FQNNGV. CDR3 coding DNA: TGTGCCAGCAGTCCGGGACGGACCTCTCTTGGCTACACCTTC. It is translated as CASSPGRTSLGYTF.

The rearrangement links TRBV5-4 to TRBJ1-2; maybe TRBD1 (6 bases). The CDR3 runs 13 residues. V shed 4 bases and J shed 8 bases, with 15 bases lying between them. Per germline, CDR1 SGHNT and CDR2 YYREEE (reference sequence). Here the CDR3 DNA reads TGTGCCAGCAGCATAGGACAGCCAAGGGGCTACACCTTC. Translated, it gives CASSIGQPRGYTF.

The genes are TRBV5-1 and TRBJ2-3; TRBD2 aligns across 12 bases. The junction had 4 bases not matched to a gene; V was cut back by 2 bases and J by 6 bases. The CDR3 has 15 residues. Germline-derived CDR1 and CDR2 are SGHRS and YFSETQ. CDR3 sequence reads: CASSFRLAGEDTQYF. Written as DNA, the CDR3 is TGCGCCAGCAGCTTCCGACTAGCGGGAGAGGATACGCAGTATTTT. The full variable domain, rest sourced from reference TRBV5-1 and TRBJ2-3, is KAGVTQTPRYLIKTRGQQVTLSCSPISGHRSVSWYQQTPGQGLQFLFEYFSETQRNKGNFPGRFSGRQFSNSRSEMNVSTLELGDSALYLCASSFRLAGEDTQYFGPGTRLTVL.

As to this clone: Other DNA sequences of this sample code for an identical CDR3. The V and J genes are TRBV7-3 and TRBJ2-1; 9 positions match TRBD1. Trimming at V came to 5 bases and at J to 0 bases, leaving 5 bases not matched to a gene. Germline CDR1 SGHTA, CDR2 FQGTGA. This CDR3 contains 16 residues. The chain's CDR3 is CASSQGTGSSYNEQFF. The CDR3 bases are TGTGCCAGCAGCCAAGGGACAGGGAGCTCCTACAATGAGCAGTTCTTC.

Worth noting for this clone: The same CDR3 arises from other DNA sequences in this sample as well. V and J are TRBV28 and TRBJ1-1, with D possibly matching TRBD1 (6 bases). CDR3 size: 13 residues. CDR1 MDHEN and CDR2 SYDVKM come from the germline V gene. Trimming took off 6 bases at V and 1 base at J, with 9 bases between the two ends. The CDR3 reads CASRSGQNTEAFF. The CDR3, as DNA: TGTGCCAGCAGATCGGGACAGAACACTGAAGCTTTCTTT.

The sample holds one count of this clone. The chain employs TRBV6-5 and TRBJ1-2; TRBD1 is a possible D gene (6 bases). V was cut by 6 bases and J by 14 bases, with 19 bases left in between. The germline gives CDR1 MNHEY, CDR2 SVGAGI. The CDR3 is made up of 12 amino acids. CDR3 region: CASRTAGGALTF. The CDR3 nucleotides read TGTGCCAGCAGAACAGCGGGGGGCGCTTTAACCTTC.

This chain uses TRBV7-8 with TRBJ1-4; 7 nucleotides match TRBD1. The germline V gene encodes CDR1 SGHVS and CDR2 FQNEAQ. This CDR3 is 15 amino acids long. Trimming at V came to 3 bases and at J to 5 bases, leaving 6 bases not matched to a gene. Written as DNA, the CDR3 is TGTGCCAGCAGCTTGGGTACGGGACAGAATGAAAAACTGTTTTTT. It translates to CASSLGTGQNEKLFF.

The chain uses TRBV5-1 and TRBJ1-2; D is undetermined. CDR3 size: 14 residues. Germline CDR1 and CDR2: SGHRS and YFSETQ. V was clipped by 0 bases and J by 3 bases, with 9 bases between them. The CDR3: CASSLAGLDYGYTF. CDR3 nucleotide sequence: TGCGCCAGCAGCTTGGCCGGACTCGACTATGGCTACACCTTC.

This clone has only a few counts. The chain has TRBV29-1 and TRBJ2-7; perhaps D is TRBD1 or TRBD2 (5 bases each). Trimming cost V 4 bases and J 3 bases, with 16 bases left between them. The germline V gene encodes CDR1 SQVTM and CDR2 ANQGSEA. The CDR3 has 14 residues. The CDR3 loop reads CSVAGAWGSYEQYF. CDR3 in DNA: TGCAGCGTTGCCGGGGCCTGGGGGAGCTACGAGCAGTACTTC.

The chain recombines TRBV11-1 with TRBJ2-7, with D perhaps TRBD1 or TRBD2 (6 bases each). CDR3 length: 14 amino acids. V was shortened by 4 bases and J by 4 bases, with 14 bases between the two germline ends. Germline values: CDR1 SGHAT, CDR2 FQDESV (reference sequence). The CDR3 region has the DNA TGTGCCAGCAGCTCCCATGGGGGGCCTTACGAGCAGTACTTC. This sequence encodes CASSSHGGPYEQYF.

This clone was picked up one time. The chain carries TRBV5-5 and TRBJ2-5; tentatively, D is TRBD2 (6 bases). The CDR3 runs to 15 residues. Germline loops: CDR1 SGHKS, CDR2 YYEKEE (reference sequence). V was cut by 4 bases and J by 2 bases, with 15 bases left in between. DNA of the CDR3: TGTGCCAGCAGCACCCCCCGGGACTTACAAGAGACCCAGTACTTC. Translation: CASSTPRDLQETQYF.

This chain uses TRBV19 with TRBJ2-3, with TRBD2 matching over 8 bases. Looked up from germline, CDR1 is LNHDA and CDR2 is SQIVND (reference sequence). Trimming cost V 9 bases and J 2 bases; bases outside gene matches: 10. This CDR3 is built from 15 residues. The CDR3 DNA follows: TGTGCCAGCCGTGGGAGCGGGAGAGTCACAGATACGCAGTATTTT. Amino acids: CASRGSGRVTDTQYF.